This T cell receptor beta chain was retrieved from a study of blood T cell repertoires in COVID-19. Profiled with immunoSEQ multiplex PCR; TCRdb holds only in-frame clones, not every one. The sample shows roughly 160,000 clones, 70% to 90% of them seen only once. This CDR3 comprises 13 residues. V lost 5 bases and J 8 bases, leaving 15 bases between the germline ends. Germline assignment: CDR1 SGHTA and CDR2 FQGNSA. The rearrangement links TRBV7-2 to TRBJ1-2; D not certain. The sample taken for sequencing was peripheral blood. The sequence was collected from a woman of 80 years or more with COVID-19, enrolled during active disease. The CDR3 spells CASSLERVRGYTF. The CDR3 DNA follows: TGTGCCAGCAGCCTAGAGAGGGTTCGAGGCTACACCTTC. Full variable domain (rest looked up from reference TRBV7-2 and TRBJ1-2): GAGVSQSPSNKVTEKGKDVELRCDPISGHTALYWYRQSLGQGLEFLIYFQGNSAPDKSGLPSDRFSAERTGGSVSTLTIQRTQQEDSAVYLCASSLERVRGYTFGSGTRLTVV.